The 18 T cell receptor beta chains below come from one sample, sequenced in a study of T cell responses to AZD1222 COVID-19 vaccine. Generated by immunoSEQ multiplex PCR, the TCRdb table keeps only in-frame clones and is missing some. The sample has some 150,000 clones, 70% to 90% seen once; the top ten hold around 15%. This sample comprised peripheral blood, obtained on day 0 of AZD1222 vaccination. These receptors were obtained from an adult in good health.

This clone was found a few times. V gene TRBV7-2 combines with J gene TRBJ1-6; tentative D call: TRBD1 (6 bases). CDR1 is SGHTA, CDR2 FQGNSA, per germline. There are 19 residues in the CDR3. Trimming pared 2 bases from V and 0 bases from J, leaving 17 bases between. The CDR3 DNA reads TGTGCCAGCAGCTTAAGGTCCGGGGGGCGGAGCTCCTATAATTCACCCCTCCACTTT. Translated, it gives CASSLRSGGRSSYNSPLHF.

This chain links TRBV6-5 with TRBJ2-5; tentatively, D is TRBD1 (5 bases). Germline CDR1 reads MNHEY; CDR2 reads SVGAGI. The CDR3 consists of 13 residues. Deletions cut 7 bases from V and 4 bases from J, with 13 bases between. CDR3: CASIGQGRETQYF. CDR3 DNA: TGTGCCAGCATTGGGCAGGGTCGAGAGACCCAGTACTTC.

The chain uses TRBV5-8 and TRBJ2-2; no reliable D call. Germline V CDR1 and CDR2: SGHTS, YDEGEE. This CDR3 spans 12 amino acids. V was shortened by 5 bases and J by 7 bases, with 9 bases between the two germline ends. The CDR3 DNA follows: TGTGCCAGCAGTCGCGTTATCGGGGAGCTGTTTTTT. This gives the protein CASSRVIGELFF.

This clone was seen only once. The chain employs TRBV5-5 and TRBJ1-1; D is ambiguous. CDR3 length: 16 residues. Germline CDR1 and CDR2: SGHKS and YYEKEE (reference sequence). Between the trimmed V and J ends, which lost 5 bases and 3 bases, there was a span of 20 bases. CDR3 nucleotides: TGTGCCAGCAGTCCTCGAACAGAGAAGAGATACACTGAAGCTTTCTTT. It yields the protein CASSPRTEKRYTEAFF.

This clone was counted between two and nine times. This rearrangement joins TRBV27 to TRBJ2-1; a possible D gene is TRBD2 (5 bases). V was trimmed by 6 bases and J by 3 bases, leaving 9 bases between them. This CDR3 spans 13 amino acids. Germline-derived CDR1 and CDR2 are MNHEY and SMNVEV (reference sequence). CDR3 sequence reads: CASSRRVYNEQFF. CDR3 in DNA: TGTGCCAGCAGCCGGCGGGTCTACAATGAGCAGTTCTTC.

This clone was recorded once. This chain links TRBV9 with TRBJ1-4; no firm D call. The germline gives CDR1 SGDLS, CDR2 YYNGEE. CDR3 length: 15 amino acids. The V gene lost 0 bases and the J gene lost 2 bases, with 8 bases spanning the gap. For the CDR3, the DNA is TGTGCCAGCAGCGTAGAAGGACTGACTAATGAAAAACTGTTTTTT. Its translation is CASSVEGLTNEKLFF.

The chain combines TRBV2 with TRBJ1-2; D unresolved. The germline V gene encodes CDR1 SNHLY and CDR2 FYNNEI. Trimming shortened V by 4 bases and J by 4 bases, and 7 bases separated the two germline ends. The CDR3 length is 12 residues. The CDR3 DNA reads TGTGCCAGCAGTGGGCCATCCTATGGCTACACCTTC. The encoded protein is CASSGPSYGYTF.

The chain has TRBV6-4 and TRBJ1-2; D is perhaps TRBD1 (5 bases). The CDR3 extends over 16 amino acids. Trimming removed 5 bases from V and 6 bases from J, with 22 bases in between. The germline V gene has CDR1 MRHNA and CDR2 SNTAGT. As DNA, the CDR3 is TGTGCCAGCAGTATCATTCCGGGACTCACCCAGGATGGCTACACCTTC. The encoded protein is CASSIIPGLTQDGYTF.

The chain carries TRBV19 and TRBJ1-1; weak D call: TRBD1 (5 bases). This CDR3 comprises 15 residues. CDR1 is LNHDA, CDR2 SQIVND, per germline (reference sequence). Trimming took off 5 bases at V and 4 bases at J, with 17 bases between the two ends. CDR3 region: CASSQSGAGTTEAFF. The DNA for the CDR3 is TGTGCCAGTAGTCAAAGCGGAGCAGGGACCACTGAAGCTTTCTTT.

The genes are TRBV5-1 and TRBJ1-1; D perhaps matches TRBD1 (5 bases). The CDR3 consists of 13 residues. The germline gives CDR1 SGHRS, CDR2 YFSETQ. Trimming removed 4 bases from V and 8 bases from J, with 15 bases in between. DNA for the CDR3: TGCGCCAGCAGCCTAGGGGATCTAGGGGAAGCTTTCTTT. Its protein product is CASSLGDLGEAFF.

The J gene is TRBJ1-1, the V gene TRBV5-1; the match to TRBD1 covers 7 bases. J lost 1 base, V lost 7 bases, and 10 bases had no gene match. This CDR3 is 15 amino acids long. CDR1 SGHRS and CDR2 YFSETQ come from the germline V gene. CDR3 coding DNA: TGCGCCAGCCACTCGCAGGGGGTAGCGAACACTGAAGCTTTCTTT. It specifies CASHSQGVANTEAFF.

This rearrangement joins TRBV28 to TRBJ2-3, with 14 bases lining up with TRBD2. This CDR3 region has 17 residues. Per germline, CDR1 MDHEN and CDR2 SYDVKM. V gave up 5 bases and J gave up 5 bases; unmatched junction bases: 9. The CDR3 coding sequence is TGTGCCAGCAGTAGCCCGACTAGCGGGGGGGCGAAAGATACGCAGTATTTT. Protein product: CASSSPTSGGAKDTQYF.

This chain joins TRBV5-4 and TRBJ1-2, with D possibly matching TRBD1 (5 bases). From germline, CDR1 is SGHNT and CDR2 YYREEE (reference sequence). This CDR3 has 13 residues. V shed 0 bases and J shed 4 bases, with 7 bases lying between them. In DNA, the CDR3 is TGTGCCAGCAGCTTGGCAGGGACCTATGGCTACACCTTC. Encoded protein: CASSLAGTYGYTF. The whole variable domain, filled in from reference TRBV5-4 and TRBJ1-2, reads ETGVTQSPTHLIKTRGQQVTLRCSSQSGHNTVSWYQQALGQGPQFIFQYYREEENGRGNFPPRFSGLQFPNYSSELNVNALELDDSALYLCASSLAGTYGYTFGSGTRLTVV.

The chain's CDR3 is CASSRLQGEYGYTF. The CDR3 DNA reads TGCGCCAGCAGCCGCTTACAGGGGGAGTATGGCTACACCTTC. The V and J genes are TRBV4-3 and TRBJ1-2; the match to TRBD1 covers 8 bases. V trimming: 4 bases; J trimming: 5 bases; junction bases outside the gene matches: 6. Germline V gene data show CDR1 as LGHNA and CDR2 as YSLEER. The CDR3 has 14 residues.

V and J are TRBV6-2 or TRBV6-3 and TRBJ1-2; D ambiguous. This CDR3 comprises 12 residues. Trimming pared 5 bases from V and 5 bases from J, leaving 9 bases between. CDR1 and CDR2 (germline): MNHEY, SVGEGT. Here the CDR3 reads CASSLQEYGYTF. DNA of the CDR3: TGTGCCAGCAGTCTCCAGGAGTATGGCTACACCTTC.

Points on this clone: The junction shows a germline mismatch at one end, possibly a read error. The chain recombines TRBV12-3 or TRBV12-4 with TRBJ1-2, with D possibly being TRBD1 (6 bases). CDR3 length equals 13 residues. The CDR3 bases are TGTGCCAGCAGCCCCGGGACAAACTCTGGCTACACCTTC. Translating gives CASSPGTNSGYTF.

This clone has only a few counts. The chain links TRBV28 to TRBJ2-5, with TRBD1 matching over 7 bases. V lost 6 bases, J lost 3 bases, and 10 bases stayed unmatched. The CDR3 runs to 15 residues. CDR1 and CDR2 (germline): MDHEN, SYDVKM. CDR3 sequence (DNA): TGTGCCAGCAGCCCCTCAAGGGGGCCTAAAGAGACCCAGTACTTC. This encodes CASSPSRGPKETQYF.

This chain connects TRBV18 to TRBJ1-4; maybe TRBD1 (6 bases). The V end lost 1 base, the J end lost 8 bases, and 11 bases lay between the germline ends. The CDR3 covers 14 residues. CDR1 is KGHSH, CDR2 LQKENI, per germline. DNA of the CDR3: TGTGCCAGCTCACCACGGGGGGCGGAAGAAAAACTGTTTTTT. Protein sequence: CASSPRGAEEKLFF.